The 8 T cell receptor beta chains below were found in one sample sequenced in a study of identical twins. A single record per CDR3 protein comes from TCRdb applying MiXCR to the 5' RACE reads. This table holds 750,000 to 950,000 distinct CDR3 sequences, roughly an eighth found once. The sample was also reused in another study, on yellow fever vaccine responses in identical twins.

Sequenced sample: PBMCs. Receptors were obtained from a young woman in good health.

In DNA, the CDR3 is TGTGCCAGCAGTTTAGCCGGGGGCCAAGGCTACACCTTC. Its translation: CASSLAGGQGYTF. This chain uses TRBV12-3 or TRBV12-4 with TRBJ1-2, with D possibly TRBD1 on 6 matching bases. This CDR3 has 13 residues. Trimming removed 0 bases from V and 8 bases from J, with 10 bases in between.

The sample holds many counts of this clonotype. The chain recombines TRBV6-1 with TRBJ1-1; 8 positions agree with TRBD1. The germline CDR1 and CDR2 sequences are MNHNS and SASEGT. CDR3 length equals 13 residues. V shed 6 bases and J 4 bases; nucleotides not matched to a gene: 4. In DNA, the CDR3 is TGTGCCAGCAGAGGGACAGGCACCACTGAAGCTTTCTTT. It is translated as CASRGTGTTEAFF.

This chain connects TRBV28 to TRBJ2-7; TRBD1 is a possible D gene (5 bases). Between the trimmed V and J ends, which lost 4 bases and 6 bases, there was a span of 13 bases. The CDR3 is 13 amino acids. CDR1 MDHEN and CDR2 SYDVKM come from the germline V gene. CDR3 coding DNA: TGTGCCAGCAGTTATACCAGGGTCGGCGAGCAGTACTTC. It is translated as CASSYTRVGEQYF.

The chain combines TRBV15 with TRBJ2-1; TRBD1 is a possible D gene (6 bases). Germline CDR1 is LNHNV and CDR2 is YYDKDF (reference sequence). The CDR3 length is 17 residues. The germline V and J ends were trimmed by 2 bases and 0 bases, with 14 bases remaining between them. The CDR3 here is CATSRYRQGSSYNEQFF. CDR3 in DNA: TGTGCCACCAGCAGATACAGGCAGGGGAGCTCCTACAATGAGCAGTTCTTC.

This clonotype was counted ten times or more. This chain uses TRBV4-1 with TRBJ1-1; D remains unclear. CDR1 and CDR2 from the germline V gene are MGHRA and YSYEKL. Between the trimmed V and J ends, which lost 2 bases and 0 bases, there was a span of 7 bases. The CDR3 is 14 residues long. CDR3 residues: CASSQTLVNTEAFF. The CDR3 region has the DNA TGCGCCAGCAGCCAAACTCTGGTGAACACTGAAGCTTTCTTT.

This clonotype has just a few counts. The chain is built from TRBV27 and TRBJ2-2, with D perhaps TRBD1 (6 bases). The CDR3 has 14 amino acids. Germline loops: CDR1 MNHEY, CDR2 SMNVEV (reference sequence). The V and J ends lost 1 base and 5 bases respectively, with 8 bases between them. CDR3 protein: CASSLYTGTGELFF. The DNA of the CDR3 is TGTGCCAGCAGTTTATACACAGGGACCGGGGAGCTGTTTTTT.

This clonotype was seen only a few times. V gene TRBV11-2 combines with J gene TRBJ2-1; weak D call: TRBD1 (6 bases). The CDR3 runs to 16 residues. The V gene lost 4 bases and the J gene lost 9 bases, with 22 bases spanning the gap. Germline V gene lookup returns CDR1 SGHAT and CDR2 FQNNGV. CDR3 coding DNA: TGTGCCAGCAGCTGGGCAACAGGGTCAGGTACAGTTGAGCAGTTCTTC. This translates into CASSWATGSGTVEQFF.

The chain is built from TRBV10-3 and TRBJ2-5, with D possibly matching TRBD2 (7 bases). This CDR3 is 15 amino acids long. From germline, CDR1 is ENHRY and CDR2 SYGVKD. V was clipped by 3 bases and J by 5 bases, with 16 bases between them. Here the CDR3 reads CAISEGGAERETQYF. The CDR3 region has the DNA TGTGCCATCAGTGAAGGGGGGGCCGAACGGGAGACCCAGTACTTC.